The 20 T cell receptor beta chains given below trace back to one sample, sequenced in a study of graft-versus-host responses after intestinal transplantation. Clones were sequenced by immunoSEQ multiplex PCR, and TCRdb holds only the in-frame ones, with some missing. The table lists some 15,000 clones, over 80% of them singletons. Source: PBMCs, taken approximately 110 days after intestinal transplant. The receptor source for this set is a human patient who received an intestinal transplant, so some T cells may come from the graft donor.

The chain employs TRBV9 and TRBJ1-1; D is perhaps TRBD1 (6 bases). The CDR3 is 14 amino acids. CDR1 and CDR2 (germline): SGDLS, YYNGEE. V gave up 4 bases and J gave up 5 bases, with 15 bases separating them. The CDR3 nucleotides are TGTGCCAGCAGCCCAAGAGGGGGTGAAACTGAAGCTTTCTTT. It codes for CASSPRGGETEAFF.

The chain is built from TRBV10-1 and TRBJ1-2; no firm D call. The CDR3 is made up of 13 amino acids. CDR1 is WNHNN, CDR2 SYGVQD, per germline (reference sequence). V was shortened by 3 bases and J by 0 bases, with 5 bases between the two germline ends. The CDR3 loop reads CASSERANYGYTF. The DNA of the CDR3 is TGCGCCAGCAGTGAAAGGGCTAACTATGGCTACACCTTC.

The chain has TRBV6-5 and TRBJ1-5; no clear D gene. The V gene lost 7 bases and the J gene lost 3 bases, with 10 bases spanning the gap. CDR3 size: 13 residues. Germline V lookup: CDR1 MNHEY, CDR2 SVGAGI. CDR3 protein: CASTSGSNQPQHF. CDR3 coding DNA: TGTGCCAGCACGTCGGGTTCCAATCAGCCCCAGCATTTT.

The CDR3 sequence: CASGFSIGVSAYGYTF. The CDR3 nucleotides read TGTGCTAGTGGTTTCTCCATAGGGGTTTCGGCCTATGGCTACACCTTC. This rearrangement joins TRBV12-5 to TRBJ1-2, with D perhaps TRBD1 (5 bases). The CDR3 extends over 16 amino acids. Trimming took 3 bases from V and 4 from J, leaving 18 bases between them. CDR1 is LGHNT and CDR2 is FRNRAP in the germline V gene.

The genes are TRBV6-5 and TRBJ1-2; 7 bases map to TRBD1. Germline CDR1 reads MNHEY; CDR2 reads SVGAGI. CDR3 length: 15 residues. The trim removed 0 bases at V and 4 bases at J, leaving 5 bases unmatched. The CDR3 protein is CASSYSIGGAYGYTF. Written as DNA, the CDR3 is TGTGCCAGCAGTTACTCGATAGGGGGCGCCTATGGCTACACCTTC.

The J gene is TRBJ2-7, the V gene TRBV7-9; 14 bases fit TRBD2. Trimming removed 5 bases from V and 4 bases from J; junction bases left unmatched: 7. This CDR3 is built from 16 residues. Germline loops: CDR1 SEHNR, CDR2 FQNEAQ (reference sequence). The DNA of the CDR3 is TGTGCCAGCAGCATCCCGGGACTAGCGGGAGTATACGAGCAGTACTTC. It yields the protein CASSIPGLAGVYEQYF.

The V call is TRBV7-9, the J call TRBJ2-7; 10 bases map to TRBD1. CDR3 length equals 16 residues. J was trimmed by 7 bases and V by 3 bases; bases with no gene match: 12. Germline V lookup: CDR1 SEHNR, CDR2 FQNEAQ (reference sequence). The CDR3 protein is CASSFEGQGRYREQYF. DNA for the CDR3: TGTGCCAGCAGCTTCGAGGGACAGGGGCGCTACCGGGAGCAGTACTTC.

Remarks on this clone: An end of the junction differs from the germline gene, which may be a read error. The J gene is TRBJ2-1, the V gene TRBV7-9, with 7 bases lining up with TRBD2. Looked up from germline, CDR1 is SEHNR and CDR2 is FQNEAQ (reference sequence). This CDR3 region has 12 residues. CDR3 amino acids: CASSLGRDEQFF. Written as DNA, the CDR3 is TGTGCCAGCAGTTTAGGGAGGGATGAGCAGTTCTTC.

The rearrangement joins TRBV9 to TRBJ2-1; D is uncertain. Germline V gene lookup returns CDR1 SGDLS and CDR2 YYNGEE. The CDR3 sequence is 12 residues long. V was cut by 7 bases and J by 2 bases, with 7 bases left in between. CDR3: CASGLAYNEQFF. DNA of the CDR3: TGTGCCAGCGGGTTGGCCTACAATGAGCAGTTCTTC.

The CDR3 protein is CASSSPGQGYEQYF. The DNA of the CDR3 is TGTGCCAGCAGCTCTCCGGGACAGGGCTACGAGCAGTACTTC. The V call is TRBV7-2, the J call TRBJ2-7; TRBD1 aligns across 9 bases. The germline V gene encodes CDR1 SGHTA and CDR2 FQGNSA. The CDR3 is 14 residues long. With V trimmed by 4 bases and J by 3 bases, 4 bases remained unmatched.

The chain employs TRBV5-8 and TRBJ2-7, with 13 bases lining up with TRBD2. J gave up 2 bases and V 4 bases, and 18 bases lay outside the gene matches. The germline V gene has CDR1 SGHTS and CDR2 YDEGEE. The CDR3 sequence is 20 residues long. The CDR3 DNA reads as TGTGCCAGCAGCCGAAGAGCCGGGACTAGCGGGACCAAAACACCCTACGAGCAGTACTTC. Translation gives CASSRRAGTSGTKTPYEQYF.

The chain links TRBV6-1 to TRBJ1-5; D remains unclear. Germline V gene data show CDR1 as MNHNS and CDR2 as SASEGT. There are 15 residues in the CDR3. The ends were cut back, 4 bases at V and 0 bases at J, with 10 bases in the middle. This CDR3 reads CASSADSNSNQPQHF. The CDR3 region has the DNA TGTGCCAGCAGTGCGGACTCGAATAGCAATCAGCCCCAGCATTTT.

This clone was recorded once. V is TRBV10-2 and J is TRBJ2-7; no reliable D call. Germline loops: CDR1 WSHSY, CDR2 SAAADI. Trimming removed 4 bases from V and 1 base from J, with 5 bases in between. The CDR3 extends over 12 amino acids. Here the CDR3 DNA reads TGCGCCAGCAGTGTTGCTTCCTACGAGCAGTACTTC. It specifies CASSVASYEQYF.

This clone was detected only once. V and J are TRBV2 and TRBJ2-2; D gene ambiguous. The CDR3 is 13 residues long. The germline V gene encodes CDR1 SNHLY and CDR2 FYNNEI. Trimming removed 5 bases at V and 1 base at J, with 5 bases between. The CDR3 here is CASSPVNTGELFF. In DNA form, the CDR3 reads TGTGCCAGCAGTCCGGTGAACACCGGGGAGCTGTTTTTT.

A word on this clone: Distinct nucleotide sequences in the sample also encode this CDR3. The gene calls are TRBV4-1 and TRBJ2-3; 10 bases are a match to TRBD2. CDR3 length: 16 amino acids. The V gene end was trimmed by 1 base and the J gene end by 2 bases; junction bases not matched to a gene: 3. Germline CDR1 and CDR2: MGHRA and YSYEKL. The DNA of the CDR3 is TGCGCCAGCAGCCAAGTACTAGCGGGAAACACAGATACGCAGTATTTT. Encoded protein: CASSQVLAGNTDTQYF.

The chain is built from TRBV6-6 and TRBJ2-1; D is unresolved. This CDR3 spans 10 amino acids. Germline CDR1 reads MNHNY; CDR2 reads SVGAGI (reference sequence). Trimming stripped 8 bases from V and 7 bases from J, with 6 bases between. The CDR3 nucleotides read TGTGCCAGCGGGGTGAATGAGCAGTTCTTC. Residues: CASGVNEQFF.

A few counts support this clone. The chain couples TRBV5-4 to TRBJ2-7, with 8 bases matching TRBD2. V dropped 3 bases and J dropped 3; count of bases not matched to a gene: 11. Germline lookup yields CDR1 SGHNT and CDR2 YYREEE (reference sequence). The CDR3 consists of 16 residues. The CDR3 spells CASSSLAGTSIYEQYF. CDR3 nucleotide sequence: TGTGCCAGCAGCTCCCTGGCGGGGACTAGTATCTACGAGCAGTACTTC. The variable domain in full, with the rest retrieved from reference TRBV5-4 and TRBJ2-7, is ETGVTQSPTHLIKTRGQQVTLRCSSQSGHNTVSWYQQALGQGPQFIFQYYREEENGRGNFPPRFSGLQFPNYSSELNVNALELDDSALYLCASSSLAGTSIYEQYFGPGTRLTVT.

This clone was detected once. V and J are TRBV28 and TRBJ1-5; maybe TRBD1 (6 bases). The CDR3 has 14 amino acids. V lost 3 bases, J lost 6 bases, and 12 bases lay in between. The germline V gene has CDR1 MDHEN and CDR2 SYDVKM. The CDR3 DNA reads as TGTGCCAGCAGTTTTGGCAGGGGTGGTCAGCCCCAGCATTTT. Its protein is CASSFGRGGQPQHF.

J is TRBJ1-5 and V is TRBV28, with 7 bases lining up with TRBD1. The CDR3 totals 15 residues. J was trimmed by 3 bases and V by 6 bases; bases with no gene match: 8. Germline V lookup: CDR1 MDHEN, CDR2 SYDVKM. The CDR3 DNA reads as TGTGCCAGCAGCGGGGAAGGGGGCTCCAATCAGCCCCAGCATTTT. Translated: CASSGEGGSNQPQHF.

The rearrangement joins TRBV5-1 to TRBJ1-6, with TRBD1 identical over 11 bases. In germline, CDR1 is SGHRS, CDR2 YFSETQ. The CDR3 length is 17 residues. Trimming at V came to 3 bases and at J to 0 bases, leaving 2 bases not matched to a gene. CDR3 residues: CASSSGTGGSYNSPLHF. The CDR3 DNA reads as TGCGCCAGCAGCTCCGGGACAGGGGGCTCCTATAATTCACCCCTCCACTTT.